A single sample gave rise to the 14 T cell receptor beta chains below, sequenced in a study of somatic mutations in cytotoxic T cells in rheumatoid arthritis. Only in-frame clones appear in the TCRdb table, and some are missing; sequencing was by immunoSEQ multiplex PCR. The top ten clones hold approximately 40% of a sample with around 11,000 clones, 70% to 75% of them seen once. Sequencing was performed on CD8+ T cells sorted from blood. Receptors were obtained from an adult with rheumatoid arthritis.

The chain recombines TRBV11-2 with TRBJ2-5, with TRBD2 identical over 7 bases. The CDR3 spans 18 residues. The J segment lost 4 bases and the V segment lost 0 bases, leaving 14 bases of the junction unmatched. Germline loops: CDR1 SGHAT, CDR2 FQNNGV. CDR3 bases: TGTGCCAGCAGCTTAGACGGGCGGGGGTCGTATTTATTAGAGACCCAGTACTTC. Translated, it gives CASSLDGRGSYLLETQYF.

The chain combines TRBV6-1 with TRBJ1-4; 9 bases are a match to TRBD1. V was pared by 2 bases and J by 5 bases, with 6 bases of the junction left unmatched. The germline CDR1 and CDR2 sequences are MNHNS and SASEGT. The CDR3 runs to 16 residues. CDR3 region: CASSESRGTGNEKLFF. Written as DNA, the CDR3 is TGTGCCAGCAGTGAATCAAGAGGGACAGGGAATGAAAAACTGTTTTTT.

The V call is TRBV5-6, the J call TRBJ1-1, with D maybe TRBD1 (5 bases). The CDR3 length is 15 residues. The germline V gene has CDR1 SGHDT and CDR2 YYEEEE. Trimming removed 0 bases at V and 5 bases at J, with 14 bases between. In DNA form, the CDR3 reads TGTGCCAGCAGCTTGGTGGGGTCCGGGGGGACTGAAGCTTTCTTT. Its translation is CASSLVGSGGTEAFF.

V usage is TRBV28 and J usage is TRBJ1-2, with a possible D match to TRBD1 (5 bases). The V end lost 5 bases, the J end lost 7 bases, and 17 bases lay between the germline ends. The CDR3 runs to 14 residues. Germline-derived CDR1 and CDR2 are MDHEN and SYDVKM. CDR3 DNA: TGTGCCAGCAGTCCCGGTAGGGGCTACGGTGGCTACACCTTC. Its protein product is CASSPGRGYGGYTF.

This clone has only a few counts. This rearrangement joins TRBV9 to TRBJ2-7; 9 bases match TRBD1. The ends lost 2 bases at V and 6 bases at J; junction bases unmatched: 9. Germline V CDR1 and CDR2: SGDLS, YYNGEE. The CDR3 spans 15 residues. CDR3: CASSVDRDRVGEQYF. The CDR3 DNA is TGTGCCAGCAGCGTGGATAGGGACAGGGTGGGCGAGCAGTACTTC.

The rearrangement joins TRBV27 to TRBJ2-2; tentative D call: TRBD1 (6 bases). Trimming took off 5 bases at V and 4 bases at J, with 20 bases between the two ends. CDR3 length: 17 amino acids. Germline V gene lookup returns CDR1 MNHEY and CDR2 SMNVEV (reference sequence). The CDR3 sequence is CASSTPDSLPGTGELFF. The CDR3 DNA follows: TGTGCCAGCAGTACACCGGACAGCCTCCCCGGCACCGGGGAGCTGTTTTTT.

This clone was picked up a small number of times. This sequence joins TRBV6-1 and TRBJ1-4; tentatively, D is TRBD1 (5 bases). V was pared by 2 bases and J by 7 bases, with 14 bases between. The CDR3 length is 15 residues. CDR1 and CDR2 (germline): MNHNS, SASEGT. The CDR3: CASSEPGDFLEKLFF. CDR3 in DNA: TGTGCCAGCAGTGAACCGGGGGACTTCCTTGAAAAACTGTTTTTT.

This clone occurred once. V usage is TRBV7-9 and J usage is TRBJ2-1, with 7 positions matching TRBD1. Trimming at V came to 0 bases and at J to 14 bases, leaving 4 bases not matched to a gene. CDR1 SEHNR and CDR2 FQNEAQ come from the germline V gene (reference sequence). The CDR3 totals 12 residues. Here the CDR3 reads CASSLAGQVKFF. CDR3 nucleotides: TGTGCCAGCAGCTTAGCCGGACAGGTTAAGTTCTTC.

The chain carries TRBV21-1 and TRBJ1-4; the table calls TRBD1, which could not be checked here. TRBV21-1 is a pseudogene locus. The CDR3 consists of 16 residues. CDR3 nucleotide sequence: TGTGCCAGCAGCGACGGGAAGGGGGCAACTAATGAAAAACTGTTTTTT. As protein: CASSDGKGATNEKLFF.

This clone has more than one count but fewer than ten. The CDR3 reads CASSAEQLTSYEQYF. Written as DNA, the CDR3 is TGTGCCAGCAGTGCCGAACAGCTTACCTCCTACGAGCAGTACTTC. The chain recombines TRBV27 with TRBJ2-7; no clear D gene. The V end was cut by 5 bases, the J end by 0 bases, with 14 bases between. Per the germline V gene, CDR1 is MNHEY and CDR2 is SMNVEV (reference sequence). The CDR3 has 15 amino acids.

The chain is built from TRBV21-1 and TRBJ2-6; the D segment call TRBD2 is taken from the table without a DNA check. TRBV21-1 is tagged as a pseudogene. This CDR3 comprises 18 residues. The CDR3 here is CASAPARECCTGANVLTF. The CDR3 DNA reads TGTGCCAGCGCCCCGGCAAGGGAGTGCTGTACTGGGGCCAACGTCCTGACTTTC.

The chain joins TRBV4-1 to TRBJ2-1, with D unresolved. The germline V and J ends were trimmed by 0 bases and 4 bases, with 4 bases remaining between them. Germline lookup yields CDR1 MGHRA and CDR2 YSYEKL. CDR3 length: 13 residues. For the CDR3, the DNA is TGCGCCAGCAGCCAAGATCTGTACAATGAGCAGTTCTTC. Translated, it gives CASSQDLYNEQFF.

This clone was counted only a few times. The genes are TRBV4-1 and TRBJ2-2; D not certain. The CDR3 is made up of 16 amino acids. Trimming left V 0 bases short and J 0 bases short, with 8 bases between. CDR1 and CDR2 from the germline V gene are MGHRA and YSYEKL. The CDR3 loop reads CASSQDWQTNTGELFF. The CDR3 DNA follows: TGCGCCAGCAGCCAAGATTGGCAAACGAACACCGGGGAGCTGTTTTTT.

Only a few counts were recorded for this clone. The V call is TRBV11-2, the J call TRBJ2-7, with D unclear. V was cut by 6 bases and J by 7 bases, with 22 bases left in between. Germline assignment: CDR1 SGHAT and CDR2 FQNNGV. The CDR3 totals 15 residues. The DNA for the CDR3 is TGTGCCAGCAGTCCTTGGGCAGGTTTAAGGTATGAGCAGTACTTC. The encoded protein is CASSPWAGLRYEQYF. Full variable domain (missing parts from reference TRBV11-2 and TRBJ2-7): EAGVAQSPRYKIIEKRQSVAFWCNPISGHATLYWYQQILGQGPKLLIQFQNNGVVDDSQLPKDRFSAERLKGVDSTLKIQPAKLEDSAVYLCASSPWAGLRYEQYFGPGTRLTVT.